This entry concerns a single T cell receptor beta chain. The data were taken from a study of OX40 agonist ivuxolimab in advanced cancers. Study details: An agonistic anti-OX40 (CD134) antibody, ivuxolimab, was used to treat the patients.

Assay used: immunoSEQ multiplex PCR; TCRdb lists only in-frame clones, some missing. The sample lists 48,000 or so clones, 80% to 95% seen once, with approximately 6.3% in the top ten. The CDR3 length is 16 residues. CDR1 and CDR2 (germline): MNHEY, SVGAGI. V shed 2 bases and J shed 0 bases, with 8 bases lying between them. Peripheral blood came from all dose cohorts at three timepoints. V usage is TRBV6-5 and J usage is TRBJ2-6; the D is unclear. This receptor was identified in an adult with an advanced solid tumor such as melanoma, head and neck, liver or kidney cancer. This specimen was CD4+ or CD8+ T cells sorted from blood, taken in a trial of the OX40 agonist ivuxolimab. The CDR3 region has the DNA TGTGCCAGCAGTTACATGGTGGGCTCTGGGGCCAACGTCCTGACTTTC. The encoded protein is CASSYMVGSGANVLTF.